This T cell receptor (beta chain) derives from a study of cytomegalovirus exposure and HLA in healthy donors. Germline trimming cut 4 bases from V and 7 bases from J; bases unmatched to any gene: 10. Looked up from germline, CDR1 is SGHNT and CDR2 is YENEEA. CDR3 length equals 15 residues. Primers included in the PCR were 60 Vbeta and 13 Jbeta primers. TCRdb's table, derived via immunoSEQ multiplex PCR, lists solely in-frame clones and lacks some. The sample has some 140,000 clones, around 77% seen once. Comment on this clone: Its specificity is not known.

All the people who gave samples were healthy bone marrow donors. Study-level results: The HLA-A and HLA-B alleles of most subjects were reportedly predicted accurately from TCR beta sequences. The availability of immune exposure information extended only to CMV serostatus. In a later analysis, HLA-C alleles had the fewest associated TCRs, DRB1 alleles the most.

The sequencing sample was made of PBMCs. The rearrangement uses TRBV11-3 and TRBJ2-1, with TRBD1 matching 7 bases. The receptor was derived from a man aged 30 to 39 in good health and CMV-seronegative. The CDR3 nucleotides read TGTGCCAGCAGCTCCAACAGGGGTGGACGGAATGAGCAGTTCTTC. Protein sequence: CASSSNRGGRNEQFF.